The next 21 T cell receptor beta chains were all read from a single sample in a study of human T cells and chemical hapten exposure. Time point here: patch test 1, 2 weeks after DPC sensitization. Indicated treatment: therapeutic diphenylcyclopropenone sensitization with weekly scalp DPC. Via MiXCR, TCRdb re-called the RACE reads, giving one row per CDR3 protein. This sample has about 120,000 distinct CDR3 sequences, with roughly 13% found just once. The material was whole blood, obtained in connection with sensitization to the hapten diphenylcyclopropenone (DPC). All receptors come from a young man with alopecia areata. Some clones in this sample may be carry-over from other donors' samples.

This clonotype was seen a handful of times. This sequence joins TRBV27 and TRBJ2-5, with 10 nucleotides matching TRBD2. J gave up 1 base and V 5 bases, and 1 base lay outside the gene matches. Germline V CDR1 and CDR2: MNHEY, SMNVEV (reference sequence). This CDR3 is 14 amino acids long. DNA for the CDR3: TGTGCCAGCAGTCAGCGGGGGGGCCAAGAGACCCAGTACTTC. It codes for CASSQRGGQETQYF.

The V gene is TRBV28, the J gene TRBJ1-5, with 10 bases fitting TRBD1. The length of the CDR3 is 15 residues. Germline V CDR1 and CDR2: MDHEN, SYDVKM. V was pared by 6 bases and J by 4 bases, with 6 bases of the junction left unmatched. The CDR3 loop is CASSRGDRGNQPQHF. The CDR3 DNA reads TGTGCCAGCAGCCGGGGGGACAGGGGAAATCAGCCCCAGCATTTT.

This clonotype occurred many times. V and J are TRBV20-1 and TRBJ1-1; D not resolved. Germline V lookup: CDR1 DFQATT, CDR2 SNEGSKA (reference sequence). The CDR3 is 11 amino acids. Trimming left V 7 bases short and J 2 bases short, with 8 bases between. The CDR3 coding sequence is TGCAGTGTGAACACCAACACTGAAGCTTTCTTT. It yields the protein CSVNTNTEAFF.

This chain joins TRBV7-2 and TRBJ1-5, with TRBD1 matching 8 bases. J gave up 3 bases and V 6 bases, and 4 bases lay outside the gene matches. This CDR3 comprises 14 residues. Germline lookup yields CDR1 SGHTA and CDR2 FQGNSA. This CDR3 is CASRRTGNNQPQHF. DNA for the CDR3: TGTGCCAGCAGGCGGACAGGGAACAATCAGCCCCAGCATTTT.

This clonotype was seen repeatedly, ten times or more. The chain links TRBV20-1 to TRBJ2-7; 10 nucleotides align to TRBD1. The CDR3 contains 13 residues. Germline assignment: CDR1 DFQATT and CDR2 SNEGSKA (reference sequence). V shed 6 bases, J shed 6 bases, and the junction held 8 bases outside the gene matches. The CDR3 region has the DNA TGCAGTGCGAAGCGGCGGACAGGGGGCGAGCAGTACTTC. It encodes CSAKRRTGGEQYF.

This clonotype was seen a handful of times. The rearrangement uses TRBV7-2 and TRBJ2-2; D gene unclear. This CDR3 contains 13 residues. Per the germline V gene, CDR1 is SGHTA and CDR2 is FQGNSA. V gave up 1 base and J gave up 6 bases, with 6 bases separating them. The CDR3 coding sequence is TGTGCCAGCAGCTTAGTACGGGCCGGGGAGCTGTTTTTT. Translation gives CASSLVRAGELFF.

This clonotype turned up a few times. This sequence joins TRBV3-1 and TRBJ2-1; D remains unclear. This CDR3 is built from 15 residues. CDR1 and CDR2 from the germline V gene are LGHDT and YNNKEL (reference sequence). V lost 4 bases and J lost 0, with 10 bases in between. Here the CDR3 reads CASSPPQSSYNEQFF. As DNA, the CDR3 is TGTGCCAGCAGCCCCCCCCAGAGCTCCTACAATGAGCAGTTCTTC.

This clonotype was found many times. The rearrangement joins TRBV29-1 to TRBJ1-5; 7 bases map to TRBD1. Per germline, CDR1 SQVTM and CDR2 ANQGSEA. The junction had 5 bases not matched to a gene; V was cut back by 4 bases and J by 5 bases. There are 13 residues in the CDR3. As DNA, the CDR3 is TGCAGCGTTGCGCCGACAGGGCATCAGCCCCAGCATTTT. It specifies CSVAPTGHQPQHF.

This clonotype was recorded a few times. In DNA form, the CDR3 reads TGTGCCAGCAGCGCGCAAGGGACAGTGAACACTGAAGCTTTCTTT. Translated, it gives CASSAQGTVNTEAFF. The chain is built from TRBV9 and TRBJ1-1; 7 bases map to TRBD1. CDR1 is SGDLS, CDR2 YYNGEE, per germline. This CDR3 contains 15 residues. The J segment lost 0 bases and the V segment lost 3 bases, leaving 5 bases of the junction unmatched.

This clonotype has more than one count but fewer than ten. The chain links TRBV18 to TRBJ1-5; no clear D. Trimming stripped 0 bases from V and 0 bases from J, with 6 bases between. In germline, CDR1 is KGHSH, CDR2 LQKENI. This CDR3 spans 15 amino acids. The CDR3 nucleotides are TGTGCCAGCTCACCACCCCAGTATAGCAATCAGCCCCAGCATTTT. Translation: CASSPPQYSNQPQHF.

This clonotype has a handful of counts. J is TRBJ2-3 and V is TRBV7-9; 9 nucleotides align to TRBD2. The CDR3 length is 16 residues. Germline V CDR1 and CDR2: SEHNR, FQNEAQ (reference sequence). Trimming cost V 5 bases and J 6 bases; bases outside gene matches: 12. CDR3 protein: CASSPPGRGGVDTQYF. The CDR3 DNA reads TGTGCCAGCAGCCCTCCGGGGCGGGGGGGCGTGGATACGCAGTATTTT.

This chain connects TRBV5-5 to TRBJ1-2, with D hard to call. Trimming cost V 2 bases and J 2 bases, with 16 bases left between them. Germline CDR1 reads SGHKS; CDR2 reads YYEKEE (reference sequence). The CDR3 length is 16 residues. This chain's CDR3 is CASSFRAAGKNYGYTF. The CDR3 nucleotides are TGTGCCAGCAGCTTCAGAGCGGCCGGGAAAAACTATGGCTACACCTTC.

This sequence joins TRBV2 and TRBJ2-6; the D is unclear. CDR3 length: 13 residues. Germline V lookup: CDR1 SNHLY, CDR2 FYNNEI. Trimming removed 6 bases at V and 3 bases at J, with 6 bases between. CDR3 loop: CASRGFGANVLTF. CDR3 coding DNA: TGTGCCAGCAGGGGATTTGGGGCCAACGTCCTGACTTTC.

This clonotype was detected many times. The rearrangement joins TRBV28 to TRBJ2-3; 11 nucleotides match TRBD2. Germline loops: CDR1 MDHEN, CDR2 SYDVKM. J lost 3 bases, V lost 4 bases, and 3 bases had no gene match. The CDR3 is made up of 15 amino acids. CDR3 region: CASSSLAGGTDTQYF. The CDR3, as DNA: TGTGCCAGCAGTTCCCTAGCGGGGGGTACAGATACGCAGTATTTT.

For the CDR3, the DNA is TGTGCCAGCAGCCAAGATGAGCGGGCACATTCCTACGAGCAGTACTTC. This encodes CASSQDERAHSYEQYF. This chain connects TRBV3-1 to TRBJ2-7, with D perhaps matching TRBD2 (6 bases). Germline values: CDR1 LGHDT, CDR2 YNNKEL (reference sequence). The CDR3 covers 16 residues. Trimming shortened V by 0 bases and J by 1 base, and 13 bases separated the two germline ends.

This clonotype occurred a few times. This rearrangement joins TRBV15 to TRBJ2-1; TRBD1 agrees at 10 bases. The CDR3 contains 14 residues. V shed 3 bases, J shed 7 bases, and the junction held 3 bases outside the gene matches. The germline CDR1 and CDR2 sequences are LNHNV and YYDKDF (reference sequence). The CDR3 DNA follows: TGTGCCACCAGCAGGCGACAGGGGGCTAATGAGCAGTTCTTC. Amino acids: CATSRRQGANEQFF.

The V call is TRBV27, the J call TRBJ1-1, with D hard to call. CDR3 length: 16 residues. Germline CDR1 is MNHEY and CDR2 is SMNVEV (reference sequence). V was trimmed by 5 bases and J by 0 bases, leaving 16 bases between them. DNA for the CDR3: TGTGCCAGCAGTCCGGCCCCGGCATACTTGAACACTGAAGCTTTCTTT. Translating gives CASSPAPAYLNTEAFF.

CDR3 DNA sequence: TGTGCCAGCAGTGAATTCGGCTCAGAGTGGTATCAGCCCCAGCATTTT. The encoded protein is CASSEFGSEWYQPQHF. The gene calls are TRBV6-1 and TRBJ1-5; the D is unclear. The CDR3 is 16 residues long. The germline CDR1 and CDR2 sequences are MNHNS and SASEGT. The V and J ends lost 2 bases and 5 bases respectively, with 16 bases between them.

This clonotype appeared a few times. The rearrangement uses TRBV20-1 and TRBJ2-1; D is possibly TRBD1 (5 bases). Germline V gene lookup returns CDR1 DFQATT and CDR2 SNEGSKA (reference sequence). Trimming took 0 bases from V and 0 from J, leaving 12 bases between them. There are 16 residues in the CDR3. CDR3 loop: CSARDRRQGSYNEQFF. The CDR3 nucleotides are TGCAGTGCTAGAGATCGGCGGCAGGGCTCCTACAATGAGCAGTTCTTC.

In regard to this clonotype: The CDR3 does not end in the conserved phenylalanine or tryptophan, so this is likely a read error. The DNA is left out, because the CDR3 cannot be placed on it with certainty; the CDR3 is given as TCRdb lists it. The chain carries TRBV25-1 and TRBJ2-7; the table assigns TRBD1, which was not confirmed against the DNA. Germline CDR1 is MGHDK and CDR2 is SYGVNS. The CDR3 is 11 residues long, counting both termini. Here the CDR3 reads CASSWDSTLIL.

The sample holds many counts of this clonotype. The V call is TRBV19, the J call TRBJ1-2; TRBD1 aligns across 7 bases. This CDR3 spans 15 amino acids. The germline gives CDR1 LNHDA, CDR2 SQIVND (reference sequence). J gave up 5 bases and V 6 bases, and 12 bases lay outside the gene matches. In nucleotides, the CDR3 is TGTGCCAGTAGCCCTCAGGGGGACCGTAGATATGGCTACACCTTC. Amino acids: CASSPQGDRRYGYTF.